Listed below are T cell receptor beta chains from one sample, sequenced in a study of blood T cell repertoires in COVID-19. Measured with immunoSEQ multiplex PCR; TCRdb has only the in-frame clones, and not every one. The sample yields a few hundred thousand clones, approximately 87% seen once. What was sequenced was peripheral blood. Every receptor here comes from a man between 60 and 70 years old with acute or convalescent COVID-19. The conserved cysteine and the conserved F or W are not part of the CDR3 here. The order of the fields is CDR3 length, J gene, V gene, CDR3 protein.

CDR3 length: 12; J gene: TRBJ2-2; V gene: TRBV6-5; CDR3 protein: ASRDRLNTGELF
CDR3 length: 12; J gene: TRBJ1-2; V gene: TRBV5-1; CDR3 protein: ASSPSGTDYGYT
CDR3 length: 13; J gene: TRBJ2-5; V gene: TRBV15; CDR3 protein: ATSRDSQVQETQY
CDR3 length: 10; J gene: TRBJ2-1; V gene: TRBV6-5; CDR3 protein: ASSYPDSEQF
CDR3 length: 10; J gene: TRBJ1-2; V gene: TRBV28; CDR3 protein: ASTTRVEGYT
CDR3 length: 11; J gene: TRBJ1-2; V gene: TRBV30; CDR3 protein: AWSLDRDYGYT
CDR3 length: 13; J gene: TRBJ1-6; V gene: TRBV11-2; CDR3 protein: ASSFRGTENSPLH
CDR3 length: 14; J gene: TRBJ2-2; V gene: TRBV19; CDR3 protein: ASSMEGPSNTGELF
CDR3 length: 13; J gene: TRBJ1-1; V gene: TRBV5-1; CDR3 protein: ASSLPGQAGSEAF
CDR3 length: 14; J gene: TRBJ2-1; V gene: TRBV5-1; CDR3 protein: ASSWGQGADYNEQF
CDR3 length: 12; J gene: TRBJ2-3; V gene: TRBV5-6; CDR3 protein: ASSRGDSTDTQY
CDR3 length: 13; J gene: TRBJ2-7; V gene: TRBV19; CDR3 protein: ASSRDSLPLGEQY
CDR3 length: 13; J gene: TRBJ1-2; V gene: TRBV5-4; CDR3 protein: ASSLVENSNYGYT
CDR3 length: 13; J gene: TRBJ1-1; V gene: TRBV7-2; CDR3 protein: ASSQTGQGVTEAF
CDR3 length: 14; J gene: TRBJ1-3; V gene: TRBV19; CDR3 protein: ASANYRAFSGNTIY
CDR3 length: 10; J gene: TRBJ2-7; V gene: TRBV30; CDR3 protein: AWSVQRLEQY
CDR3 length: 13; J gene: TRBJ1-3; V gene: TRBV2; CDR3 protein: ASSEARGPGNTIY
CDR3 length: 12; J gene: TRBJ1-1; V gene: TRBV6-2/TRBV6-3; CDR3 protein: ASSYSNKYTEAF
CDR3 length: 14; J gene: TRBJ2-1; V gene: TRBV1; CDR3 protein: TSSHPGGSSYNEQF
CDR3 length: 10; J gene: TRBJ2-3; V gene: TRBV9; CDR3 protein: ASKREEDTQY
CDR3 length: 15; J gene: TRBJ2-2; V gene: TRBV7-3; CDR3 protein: ASSPTWSQGAAGELF
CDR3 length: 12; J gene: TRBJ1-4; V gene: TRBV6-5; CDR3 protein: ASSSGQGYEKLF
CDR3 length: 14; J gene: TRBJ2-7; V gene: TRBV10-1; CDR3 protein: ASSEANRDTPYEQY
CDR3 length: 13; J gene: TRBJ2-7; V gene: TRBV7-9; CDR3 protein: ASSFGRDPSYEQY
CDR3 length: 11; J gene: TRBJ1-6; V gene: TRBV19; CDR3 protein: ASSATGPSPLH
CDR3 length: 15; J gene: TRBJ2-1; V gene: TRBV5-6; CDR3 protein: ASSLSGQGGFYNEQF
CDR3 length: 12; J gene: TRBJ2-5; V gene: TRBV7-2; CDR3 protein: ASSLDRGSETQY
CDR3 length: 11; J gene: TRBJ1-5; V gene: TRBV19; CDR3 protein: ASSGSDREPQH
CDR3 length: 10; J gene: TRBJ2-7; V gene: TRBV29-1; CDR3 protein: SVASAPDEQY
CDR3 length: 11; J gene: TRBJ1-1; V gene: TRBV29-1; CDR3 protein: SVEGQMNTEAF
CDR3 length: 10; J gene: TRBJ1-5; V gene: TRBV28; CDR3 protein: ASSLIDQPQH
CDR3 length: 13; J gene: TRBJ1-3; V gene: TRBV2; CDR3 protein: ASTITGRSGNTIY
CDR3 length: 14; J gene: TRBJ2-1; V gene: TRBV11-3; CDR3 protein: ASSLGSGGAYNEQF
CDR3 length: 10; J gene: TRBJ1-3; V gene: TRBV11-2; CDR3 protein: ASSPAGNTIY
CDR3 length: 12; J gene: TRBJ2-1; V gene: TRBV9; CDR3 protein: ASSVATGANEQF
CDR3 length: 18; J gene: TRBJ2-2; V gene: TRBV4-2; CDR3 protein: ASSPRQSTRGYLNTGELF
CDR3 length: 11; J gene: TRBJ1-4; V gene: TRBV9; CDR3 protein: ASARTEDEKLF
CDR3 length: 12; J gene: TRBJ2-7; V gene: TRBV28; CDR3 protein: ASSLSPSSYEQY
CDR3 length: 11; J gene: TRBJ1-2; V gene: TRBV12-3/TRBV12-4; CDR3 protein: ASSRGRVYGYT
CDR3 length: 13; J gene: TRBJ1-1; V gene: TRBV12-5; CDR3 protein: ASGLDRVGNTEAF
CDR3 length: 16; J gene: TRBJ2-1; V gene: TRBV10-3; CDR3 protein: AIAAGTSGIVGYNEQF
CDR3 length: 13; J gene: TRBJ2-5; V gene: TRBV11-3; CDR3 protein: ASSPGTGHQETQY